This T cell receptor beta chain was sequenced for a study of cytomegalovirus exposure and HLA in healthy donors. Whole-study findings and limits: Rates of TCR association differed by HLA locus in a later analysis, with DRB1 highest and HLA-C lowest.

The primer mix had 60 Vbeta and 13 Jbeta primers. Libraries were prepared by immunoSEQ multiplex PCR; TCRdb keeps only in-frame clonotypes and omits some of them. The sample includes approximately 100,000 clones, more than 75% seen only once; the top ten take roughly 1.8%. Of note for this clone: Its antigen is unidentified.

V shed 4 bases and J shed 4 bases, with 11 bases lying between them. This CDR3 comprises 13 residues. The germline V gene has CDR1 SGDLS and CDR2 YYNGEE. The specimen was PBMCs. This clonotype originated in a woman in her 40s in good health and CMV-seronegative. The chain employs TRBV9 and TRBJ1-2; tentatively, D is TRBD1 (5 bases). CDR3 in amino acids: CASSLPGGYGYTF. The CDR3 coding sequence is TGTGCCAGCAGCCTCCCGGGGGGCTATGGCTACACCTTC.